These 27 T cell receptor beta chains originate from one sample sequenced in a study of T cell repertoires in aging, cancer and after chemotherapy. Rearranged V-D-J TRB sequences were amplified with a mixed TRB-A/B primer pool. TCRdb used MiXCR to reprocess the multiplex PCR reads, holding one entry per CDR3 protein. The data show under 8,500 distinct CDR3 sequences, about 30% seen once. Peripheral blood genomic DNA, not sorted cells or RNA, was the template. The sample taken for sequencing was blood. All receptors derive from a human donor in good health.

The rearrangement links TRBV5-6 to TRBJ2-5, with TRBD2 matching 15 bases. Looked up from germline, CDR1 is SGHDT and CDR2 is YYEEEE. There are 17 residues in the CDR3. After removal of 2 bases from V and 9 bases from J, the junction contained 11 bases not matched to a gene. This CDR3 is CASSLYPGTSGRQAQYF. CDR3 coding DNA: TGTGCCAGCAGCTTATATCCCGGGACTAGCGGGAGGCAGGCCCAGTACTTC.

This chain links TRBV6-5 with TRBJ2-3; no firm D call. The CDR3 has 13 amino acids. The germline gives CDR1 MNHEY, CDR2 SVGAGI. Trimming removed 6 bases at V and 2 bases at J, with 9 bases between. CDR3 loop: CASRGRTTDTQYF. The CDR3 bases are TGTGCCAGCAGGGGCCGGACCACAGATACGCAGTATTTT.

This clonotype was seen a handful of times. The chain employs TRBV27 and TRBJ1-1; 7 positions agree with TRBD1. The CDR3 covers 14 residues. V shed 6 bases and J 0 bases; nucleotides not matched to a gene: 4. Germline V lookup: CDR1 MNHEY, CDR2 SMNVEV (reference sequence). The CDR3 region is CASRPTGLNTEAFF. In DNA, the CDR3 is TGTGCCAGCAGGCCGACAGGGTTGAACACTGAAGCTTTCTTT.

In DNA, the CDR3 is TGTGCCAGCTCACCAGGACAGGGGAACACCTACGAGCAGTACTTC. Protein product: CASSPGQGNTYEQYF. The gene calls are TRBV18 and TRBJ2-7; TRBD1 agrees at 9 bases. The CDR3 runs to 15 residues. V lost 2 bases to trimming and J lost 2 bases; unmatched junction nucleotides: 4. From germline, CDR1 is KGHSH and CDR2 LQKENI.

This clonotype was observed a few times. The chain employs TRBV5-4 and TRBJ2-5, with a tentative D call TRBD2 (6 bases). Germline CDR1 is SGHNT and CDR2 is YYREEE (reference sequence). Between the trimmed V and J ends, which lost 0 bases and 4 bases, there was a span of 10 bases. The CDR3 is 14 residues long. Here the CDR3 reads CASSLGPGLETQYF. CDR3 nucleotide sequence: TGTGCCAGCAGCTTGGGACCGGGACTAGAGACCCAGTACTTC.

This chain uses TRBV7-2 with TRBJ1-3; no reliable D call. V lost 5 bases, J lost 0 bases, and 11 bases lay in between. Germline V gene sequence: CDR1 SGHTA, CDR2 FQGNSA. There are 15 residues in the CDR3. CDR3 amino acids: CASSATGVSGNTIYF. In DNA form, the CDR3 reads TGTGCCAGCAGCGCCACCGGGGTCTCTGGAAACACCATATATTTT.

The chain combines TRBV7-2 with TRBJ1-1; D is ambiguous. CDR1 and CDR2 (germline): SGHTA, FQGNSA. The CDR3 runs 13 residues. With 6 bases removed from V and 11 bases from J, the gap between germline ends came to 19 bases. CDR3 loop: CASSKVARRGAFF. CDR3 nucleotides: TGTGCCAGCAGTAAGGTAGCCCGCCGTGGGGCTTTCTTT.

This clonotype was detected only a few times. The CDR3 bases are TGTGCCAGCAGCTGGCAGCCTTCCTATGGCTACACCTTC. Encoded protein: CASSWQPSYGYTF. The V call is TRBV5-6, the J call TRBJ1-2, with no clear D. CDR1 and CDR2 from the germline V gene are SGHDT and YYEEEE. The CDR3 has 13 residues. V lost 3 bases to trimming and J lost 4 bases, with 10 bases between them.

This clonotype has just a few counts. The chain combines TRBV5-1 with TRBJ2-5, with D unresolved. The CDR3 spans 12 residues. Trimming took 0 bases from V and 8 from J, leaving 8 bases between them. Germline V gene data show CDR1 as SGHRS and CDR2 as YFSETQ. The CDR3, as DNA: TGCGCCAGCAGCTTGGCCCCGAGTACCCAGTACTTC. Translated, it gives CASSLAPSTQYF.

CDR3: CSATGLAGDHSYNEQFF. The CDR3 nucleotides read TGCAGTGCCACAGGGCTAGCGGGGGACCACTCCTACAATGAGCAGTTCTTC. V and J are TRBV20-1 and TRBJ2-1; the match to TRBD2 covers 10 bases. CDR1 DFQATT and CDR2 SNEGSKA come from the germline V gene (reference sequence). The CDR3 sequence is 17 residues long. V shed 6 bases and J 0 bases; nucleotides not matched to a gene: 11.

The chain combines TRBV12-3 or TRBV12-4 with TRBJ2-5; TRBD2 might be the D (6 bases). The V and J ends lost 6 bases and 6 bases respectively, with 20 bases between them. CDR3 length equals 15 residues. This chain's CDR3 is CASSGQGQRGKTQYF. The CDR3 DNA is TGTGCCAGCAGCGGTCAGGGTCAGCGCGGGAAGACCCAGTACTTC.

The J gene is TRBJ1-4, the V gene TRBV7-4; D may be TRBD1 (5 bases). Germline values: CDR1 SGHVT, CDR2 SQSDAQ. This CDR3 region has 13 residues. V was shortened by 9 bases and J by 7 bases, with 15 bases between the two germline ends. The CDR3 reads CASLRQRGEKLFF. The CDR3 DNA sequence: TGTGCCAGTCTACGACAGAGGGGTGAAAAACTGTTTTTT. Looking up the rest from reference TRBV7-4 and TRBJ1-4 gives the full variable domain: GAGVSQSPRYKVAKRGRDVALRCDSISGHVTLYWYRQTLGQGSEVLTYSQSDAQRDKSGRPSGRFSAERPERSVSTLKIQRTEQGDSAVYLCASLRQRGEKLFFGSGTQLSVL.

CDR3 loop: CASSFSQVYEQYF. For the CDR3, the DNA is TGTGCCAGCAGTTTTTCCCAGGTCTACGAGCAGTACTTC. This chain links TRBV12-3 or TRBV12-4 with TRBJ2-7; D is uncertain. The V gene lost 3 bases and the J gene lost 3 bases, with 9 bases spanning the gap. The CDR3 has 13 residues.

Within the sample, this clonotype is medium-sized (0.01 to 0.1%). This rearrangement joins TRBV27 to TRBJ2-3; D possibly corresponds to TRBD2 (5 bases). In germline, CDR1 is MNHEY, CDR2 SMNVEV (reference sequence). V lost 5 bases to trimming and J lost 1 base, with 16 bases between them. The length of the CDR3 is 16 residues. Written as DNA, the CDR3 is TGTGCCAGCAGTCCCTCTAGGTCCGGGGGCACAGATACGCAGTATTTT. This encodes CASSPSRSGGTDTQYF.

This clonotype counts as medium-sized. This chain uses TRBV11-1 with TRBJ2-3; 8 bases are shared with TRBD2. Germline trimming cut 5 bases from V and 2 bases from J; bases unmatched to any gene: 6. CDR3 size: 15 residues. Per germline, CDR1 SGHAT and CDR2 FQDESV (reference sequence). CDR3: CASSPHGGATDTQYF. In DNA form, the CDR3 reads TGTGCCAGCAGCCCGCACGGGGGGGCCACAGATACGCAGTATTTT.

DNA for the CDR3: TGTGCCAGCAGTTACGAGTCCCCATCATACCGGCTTAATGAGCAGTTCTTC. It specifies CASSYESPSYRLNEQFF. The V gene is TRBV12-3 or TRBV12-4, the J gene TRBJ2-1; D unclear. Deletions cut 4 bases from V and 7 bases from J, with 23 bases between. There are 17 residues in the CDR3.

This clonotype has more than one count but fewer than ten. The gene calls are TRBV5-6 and TRBJ2-1, with no clear D. V was clipped by 3 bases and J by 9 bases, with 7 bases between them. CDR3 size: 11 residues. Germline CDR1 SGHDT, CDR2 YYEEEE. The CDR3 nucleotides read TGTGCCAGCAGCTCCCTTCGTGAGCAGTTCTTC. Amino acid sequence: CASSSLREQFF.

The chain employs TRBV7-6 and TRBJ1-1; D ambiguous. The V end was cut by 1 base, the J end by 5 bases, with 5 bases between. Germline V gene sequence: CDR1 SGHVS, CDR2 FNYEAQ. CDR3 length equals 12 residues. The CDR3 DNA reads as TGTGCCAGCAGCTTAGTTTTAACTGAAGCTTTCTTT. Amino acids: CASSLVLTEAFF.

This chain links TRBV5-6 with TRBJ1-1; TRBD1 matches 7 bases. Germline values: CDR1 SGHDT, CDR2 YYEEEE. CDR3 length: 12 amino acids. The junction had 3 bases not matched to a gene; V was cut back by 4 bases and J by 6 bases. CDR3 in DNA: TGTGCCAGCAGCGCGGGACAGCCTGAAGCTTTCTTT. Amino acid sequence: CASSAGQPEAFF.

The chain is built from TRBV6-2 or TRBV6-3 and TRBJ2-7; D could derive from TRBD1 or TRBD2 (5 bases each). Germline CDR1 and CDR2: MNHEY and SVGEGT. V was cut by 2 bases and J by 4 bases, with 15 bases left in between. The CDR3 sequence is 15 residues long. The CDR3: CASSYEGPSTYEQYF. Written as DNA, the CDR3 is TGTGCCAGCAGTTACGAGGGACCCTCAACGTACGAGCAGTACTTC.

This clonotype has just one count. V usage is TRBV29-1 and J usage is TRBJ1-1; the D gene is possibly TRBD1 (5 bases). The germline CDR1 and CDR2 sequences are SQVTM and ANQGSEA. This CDR3 comprises 14 residues. Trimming removed 6 bases at V and 0 bases at J, with 14 bases between. In DNA form, the CDR3 reads TGCAGCGTGCTCCTAAGGGGAATGAACACTGAAGCTTTCTTT. Encoded protein: CSVLLRGMNTEAFF.

The V and J genes are TRBV5-4 and TRBJ1-2, with 7 bases aligning to TRBD1. Germline CDR1 is SGHNT and CDR2 is YYREEE (reference sequence). The ends lost 4 bases at V and 4 bases at J; junction bases unmatched: 1. The CDR3 runs to 12 residues. CDR3 loop: CASSQGGYGYTF. The CDR3 DNA sequence: TGTGCCAGCAGCCAGGGGGGCTATGGCTACACCTTC.

This chain links TRBV7-2 with TRBJ2-3, with D perhaps given as TRBD1 or TRBD2 (5 bases each). CDR1 and CDR2 from the germline V gene are SGHTA and FQGNSA. V was clipped by 10 bases and J by 0 bases, with 23 bases between them. The CDR3 totals 17 residues. The CDR3 here is CATPVGRARPSTDTQYF. CDR3 in DNA: TGTGCCACCCCGGTGGGGCGGGCCCGTCCTAGCACAGATACGCAGTATTTT.

The sample holds a few counts of this clonotype. The rearrangement uses TRBV15 and TRBJ1-2; 9 nucleotides agree with TRBD1. Germline loops: CDR1 LNHNV, CDR2 YYDKDF (reference sequence). V trimming: 4 bases; J trimming: 8 bases; junction bases outside the gene matches: 8. The CDR3 has 14 residues. The CDR3, as DNA: TGTGCCACCAGCAAAAGGGGACAGGGTACAGGCTACACCTTC. It specifies CATSKRGQGTGYTF. Based on the CDR3 plus reference TRBV15 and TRBJ1-2, the full variable domain is DAMVIQNPRYQVTQFGKPVTLSCSQTLNHNVMYWYQQKSSQAPKLLFHYYDKDFNNEADTPDNFQSRRPNTSFCFLDIRSPGLGDTAMYLCATSKRGQGTGYTFGSGTRLTVV.

This clonotype was detected only once. The chain carries TRBV7-6 and TRBJ2-1, with no clear D. Trimming took off 4 bases at V and 6 bases at J, with 13 bases between the two ends. The CDR3 extends over 14 amino acids. Germline loops: CDR1 SGHVS, CDR2 FNYEAQ. Here the CDR3 DNA reads TGTGCCAGCAGCTCCGGTGCCAGCTCCAATGAGCAGTTCTTC. Translated: CASSSGASSNEQFF.

V usage is TRBV6-4 and J usage is TRBJ1-1, with D tentatively TRBD1 (6 bases). V dropped 6 bases and J dropped 0 bases, with 14 bases sitting between them. CDR3 length: 15 residues. Germline CDR1 reads MRHNA; CDR2 reads SNTAGT. The CDR3 DNA follows: TGTGCCAGCAGACATACCGGGACAATGAACACTGAAGCTTTCTTT. Translation: CASRHTGTMNTEAFF.

Only a few counts were recorded for this clonotype. V and J are TRBV6-2 or TRBV6-3 and TRBJ2-5, with D perhaps TRBD1 (5 bases). Germline V gene lookup returns CDR1 MNHEY and CDR2 SVGEGT. This CDR3 contains 14 residues. V was pared by 2 bases and J by 1 base, with 8 bases between. The CDR3 DNA follows: TGTGCCAGCAGTTACGGCAGGGCCCAAGAGACCCAGTACTTC. Residues: CASSYGRAQETQYF.